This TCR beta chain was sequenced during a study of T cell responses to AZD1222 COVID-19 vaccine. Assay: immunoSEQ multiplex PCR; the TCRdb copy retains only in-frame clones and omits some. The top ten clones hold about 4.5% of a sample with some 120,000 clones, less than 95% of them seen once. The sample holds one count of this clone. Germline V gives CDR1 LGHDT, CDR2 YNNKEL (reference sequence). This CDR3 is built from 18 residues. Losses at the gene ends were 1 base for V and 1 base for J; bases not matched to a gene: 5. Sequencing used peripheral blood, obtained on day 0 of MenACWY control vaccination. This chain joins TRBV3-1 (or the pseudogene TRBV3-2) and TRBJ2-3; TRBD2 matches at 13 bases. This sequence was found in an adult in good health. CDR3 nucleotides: TGTGCCAGCAGCCAAGGGGGACTAGCGGGGCAACGCACAGATACGCAGTATTTT. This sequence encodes CASSQGGLAGQRTDTQYF.